Listed below are T cell receptor beta chains from one sample, sequenced in a study of T cell responses to AZD1222 COVID-19 vaccine. TCRdb's table, derived via immunoSEQ multiplex PCR, lists solely in-frame clones and lacks some. This sample has some 110,000 clones, with around 83% found just once. The sequencing used peripheral blood, collected 28 days after the second AZD1222 dose. The receptors originated from an adult who received the AZD1222 COVID-19 vaccine. Each CDR3 is given with its conserved first and last residue. D genes are given only for firm matches. Expanded clones are given a class, and other clones once, few, many or no size at all.

v_call,d_call,clone_size,j_call,cdr3_nt,cdr3_aa
TRBV11-2,NA,few,TRBJ1-1,TGTGCCAGCAGCCAGAAAGAGGCTGAAGCTTTCTTT,CASSQKEAEAFF
TRBV6-5,NA,NA,TRBJ1-2,TGTGCCAGCGGATTGGGGACTTGGAATGGCTACACCTTC,CASGLGTWNGYTF
TRBV18,NA,NA,TRBJ2-3,TGTGCCAGCTCACCGGGACTGGGAGGCACAGATACGCAGTATTTT,CASSPGLGGTDTQYF
TRBV27,NA,NA,TRBJ1-5,TGTGCCAGCAGTTTATCTATGGGCAATCAGCCCCAGCATTTT,CASSLSMGNQPQHF
TRBV12-3/TRBV12-4,TRBD1,NA,TRBJ2-1,TGTGCCAGCAGGCGGACAGGGACCGATGAGCAGTTCTTC,CASRRTGTDEQFF
TRBV29-1,NA,NA,TRBJ1-2,TGCAGCGGATATAACTATGGCTACACCTTC,CSGYNYGYTF
TRBV7-3,NA,NA,TRBJ1-2,TGTGCCAGCAGCTTAAGAACAGGAGAACCTAACTATGGCTACACCTTC,CASSLRTGEPNYGYTF
TRBV6-2/TRBV6-3,TRBD2,NA,TRBJ2-1,TGTGCCAGCAGTTTTCGGATTCAAAGGACTAGCGGGGGCGAAAACAATGAGCAGTTCTTC,CASSFRIQRTSGGENNEQFF
TRBV27,TRBD1,NA,TRBJ2-1,TGTGCCAGCAGGCTTAGGGGGCTCGATACCCTAAATGAGCAGTTCTTC,CASRLRGLDTLNEQFF
TRBV6-1,TRBD1,NA,TRBJ1-1,TGTGCCAGCAGTGTGTGGGTCAGGGGGCCGGGCACTGAAGCTTTCTTT,CASSVWVRGPGTEAFF
TRBV4-2,TRBD1,NA,TRBJ2-1,TGTGCCAGCAGCCAACTCGACAGGGGCCCTTACAATGAGCAGTTCTTC,CASSQLDRGPYNEQFF
TRBV7-9,NA,few,TRBJ1-2,TGTGCCAGCAGCGTAGTTAGGGGTAACTATGGCTACACCTTC,CASSVVRGNYGYTF
TRBV7-9,TRBD1,NA,TRBJ1-2,TGTGCCAGCAGCGTTACCGGGACAGGGGGTGGCTACACCTTC,CASSVTGTGGGYTF
TRBV9,TRBD1,NA,TRBJ2-1,TGTGCCAGCAGCGCCGGACAGGGAAGCTCCTACAATGAGCAGTTCTTC,CASSAGQGSSYNEQFF
TRBV12-3/TRBV12-4,NA,NA,TRBJ1-5,TGTGCCAGCAGTCCACAGGAGGATCAGCCCCAGCATTTT,CASSPQEDQPQHF
TRBV19,NA,NA,TRBJ1-1,TGTGCCAGTAGTATCCAACAGGGAACTGAAGCTTTCTTT,CASSIQQGTEAFF
TRBV5-1,NA,NA,TRBJ2-7,TGCGCCAGCAGCTTGGGTAGGCCGGGCTACGAGCAGTACTTC,CASSLGRPGYEQYF
TRBV7-9,NA,NA,TRBJ1-4,TGTGCCAGCAGCACCTCCGCTAATGAAAAACTGTTTTTT,CASSTSANEKLFF
TRBV5-1,NA,once,TRBJ2-3,TGCGCCAGCAGCTCCCGGGATACGCAGTATTTT,CASSSRDTQYF
TRBV28,NA,NA,TRBJ1-2,TGTGCCAGCAGTTTAACGGGGGCTGTCTATGGCTACACCTTC,CASSLTGAVYGYTF
TRBV3-1/TRBV3-2,TRBD2,NA,TRBJ2-3,TGTGCCAGCAGCCAAGACCCGGGACTAGCGGGGGGGAACACAGATACGCAGTATTTT,CASSQDPGLAGGNTDTQYF
TRBV5-1,TRBD1,NA,TRBJ1-5,TGCGCCAGCAGTCCCCGACAGGGGGGAGAGCCCCAGCATTTT,CASSPRQGGEPQHF
TRBV7-9,NA,NA,TRBJ2-7,TGTGCCAGCAGCAGGGACAACCTACGGCAGTACTTC,CASSRDNLRQYF
TRBV5-4,TRBD2,NA,TRBJ2-7,TGTGCCAGCAGCTCGGGTAGGGACTATTACTACGAGCAGTACTTC,CASSSGRDYYYEQYF
TRBV7-7,TRBD2,once,TRBJ2-3,TGTGCCAGCAGCTTAGCTTCGGGGGGGTCAGATACGCAGTATTTT,CASSLASGGSDTQYF
TRBV5-8,NA,NA,TRBJ1-2,TGTGCCAGCAGCACGGGACAAGGGACTTATGGCTACACCTTC,CASSTGQGTYGYTF
TRBV10-3,NA,NA,TRBJ1-4,TGTGCCATCAGTGTCGGGCGTGGGGGCGCCAGAACTAATGAAAAACTGTTTTTT,CAISVGRGGARTNEKLFF
TRBV18,NA,once,TRBJ1-3,TGTGCCAGCTCACCACTGCCAAGCTCTGGAAACACCATATATTTT,CASSPLPSSGNTIYF
TRBV4-1,TRBD1,NA,TRBJ1-5,TGCGCCAGCAGCCAAGCTGGGACAGGGGTTAGTCAGCCCCAGCATTTT,CASSQAGTGVSQPQHF
TRBV5-4,NA,NA,TRBJ1-3,TGTGCCAGCAGCTCCGGACAAACGAGCTCTGGAAACACCATATATTTT,CASSSGQTSSGNTIYF
TRBV4-3,TRBD1,once,TRBJ1-1,TGCGCCAGCAGCCAAGACCAGGGGGCGGGGAACACTGAAGCTTTCTTT,CASSQDQGAGNTEAFF
TRBV12-3/TRBV12-4,NA,NA,TRBJ1-2,TGTGCCAGCAGTTCGACAGACTATGGCTACACCTTC,CASSSTDYGYTF
TRBV11-2,NA,NA,TRBJ1-1,TGTGCCAGCAGCCATAAACGAGGGACTGAAGCTTTCTTT,CASSHKRGTEAFF
TRBV18,TRBD1,NA,TRBJ1-6,TGTGCCAGCTCACCAAGGACAGGGTACGATTCACCCCTCCACTTT,CASSPRTGYDSPLHF
TRBV29-1,TRBD2,NA,TRBJ2-7,TGCAGCGTTGATCGATATCCCGGGAGCGGGGGTACAGGAGAGCAGTACTTC,CSVDRYPGSGGTGEQYF
TRBV27,NA,NA,TRBJ2-7,TGTGCCAGCAGTTTACTGGGACACTTCTACGAGCAGTACTTC,CASSLLGHFYEQYF
TRBV9,TRBD1,NA,TRBJ2-7,TGTGCCAGCAGGCGAGATGGGACAGGGGTTTACGAGCAGTACTTC,CASRRDGTGVYEQYF